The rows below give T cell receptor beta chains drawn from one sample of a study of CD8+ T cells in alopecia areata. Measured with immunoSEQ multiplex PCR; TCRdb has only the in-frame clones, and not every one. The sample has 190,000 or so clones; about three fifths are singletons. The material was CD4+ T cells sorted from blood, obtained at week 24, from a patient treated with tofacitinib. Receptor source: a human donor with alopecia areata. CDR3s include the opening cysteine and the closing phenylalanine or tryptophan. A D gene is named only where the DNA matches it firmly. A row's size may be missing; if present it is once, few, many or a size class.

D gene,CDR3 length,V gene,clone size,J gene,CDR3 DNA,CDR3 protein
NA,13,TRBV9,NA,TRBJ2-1,TGTGCCAGCAGCGAAAGGACAATTAGTGAGCAGTTCTTC,CASSERTISEQFF
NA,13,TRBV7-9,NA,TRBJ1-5,TGTGCCAGCAGCTCTACTCCCTATCAGCCCCAGCATTTT,CASSSTPYQPQHF
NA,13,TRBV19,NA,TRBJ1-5,TGTGCCAGTAGTATAGGGAGGAATCAGCCCCAGCATTTT,CASSIGRNQPQHF
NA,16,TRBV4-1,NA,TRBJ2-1,TGCGCCAGCAGCCAAGATAGGAGTGGAACTAACTATGAGCAGTTCTTC,CASSQDRSGTNYEQFF
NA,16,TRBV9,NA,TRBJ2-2,TGTGCCAGCAGCGTAGAAAAGGGATGGAACACCGGGGAGCTGTTTTTT,CASSVEKGWNTGELFF
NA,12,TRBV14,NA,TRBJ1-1,TGTGCCAGCAGCCAATTGACCTTTCAGGCTTTCTTT,CASSQLTFQAFF
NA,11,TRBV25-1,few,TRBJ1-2,TGTGCCAGCAGTGCGTTCCAGACCTACACCTTC,CASSAFQTYTF
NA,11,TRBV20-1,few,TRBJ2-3,TGCAGTGCTAGGCCTACCGATACGCAGTATTTT,CSARPTDTQYF
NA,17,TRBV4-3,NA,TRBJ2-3,TGCGCCAGCAGCCAAGCGACGCAGGGCCGTAGCACAGATACGCAGTATTTT,CASSQATQGRSTDTQYF
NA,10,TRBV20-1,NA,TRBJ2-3,TGCAGTGCTAGAGTGGAGACGCAGTATTTT,CSARVETQYF
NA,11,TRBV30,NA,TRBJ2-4,TGTGCCCGGGATAATGCCGGGACAAAGTACTTC,CARDNAGTKYF
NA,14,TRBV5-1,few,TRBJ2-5,TGCGCCAGCAGCTTGAACAGGGTAGCGGAGACCCAGTACTTC,CASSLNRVAETQYF
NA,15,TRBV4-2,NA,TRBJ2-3,TGTGCCAGCAGCCAAGGATCTGGTGACCCAGATACGCAGTATTTT,CASSQGSGDPDTQYF
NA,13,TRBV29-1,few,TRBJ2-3,TGCAGCGTTGATCCCCAGGGCACAGATACGCAGTATTTT,CSVDPQGTDTQYF
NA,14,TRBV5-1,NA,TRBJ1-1,TGCGCCAGCAGCTTGGGGTCGGTAAGGACAGAGACTTTCTTT,CASSLGSVRTETFF
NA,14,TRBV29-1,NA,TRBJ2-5,TGCAGCGTTCGTACTATGTTTACTAGTCTAGCCCAGTACTTC,CSVRTMFTSLAQYF